These 32 T cell receptor beta chains originate from one sample sequenced in a study of cytomegalovirus exposure and HLA in healthy donors. The study ran its PCR with 60 Vbeta and 13 Jbeta primers. The protocol was immunoSEQ multiplex PCR, while the TCRdb copy is restricted to in-frame clones and leaves out a portion. The sample carries over 50,000 clones, roughly 90% recorded once. Sample: PBMCs. These receptors came from a man aged 25 to 40 in good health and CMV-seropositive.

The rearrangement joins TRBV7-2 to TRBJ1-1; 10 nucleotides line up with TRBD1. Germline CDR1 SGHTA, CDR2 FQGNSA. Unmatched junction bases numbered 5, after V lost 1 base and J lost 9 bases. The CDR3 spans 14 residues. This CDR3 reads CASSLDGDRGKAFF. The CDR3 nucleotides are TGTGCCAGCAGCTTAGATGGGGACAGGGGAAAAGCTTTCTTT.

J is TRBJ1-2 and V is TRBV6-5, with TRBD1 identical over 7 bases. The CDR3 has 13 amino acids. Per germline, CDR1 MNHEY and CDR2 SVGAGI. V was clipped by 6 bases and J by 6 bases; unmatched bases: 7. This chain's CDR3 is CASSRGTADGYTF. The CDR3, as DNA: TGTGCCAGCAGCCGCGGGACAGCCGATGGCTACACCTTC.

The rearrangement joins TRBV2 to TRBJ1-5, with D perhaps matching TRBD1 (5 bases). Germline-derived CDR1 and CDR2 are SNHLY and FYNNEI. The CDR3 spans 12 residues. Trimming removed 3 bases from V and 6 bases from J, with 6 bases in between. CDR3 coding DNA: TGTGCCAGCAGTGAGCAGGGTCAGCCCCAGCATTTT. Translation gives CASSEQGQPQHF.

This chain connects TRBV4-3 to TRBJ2-2; the D gene is possibly TRBD2 (6 bases). The CDR3 sequence is 16 residues long. The V gene's germline CDR1 is LGHNA and CDR2 YSLEER. V dropped 0 bases and J dropped 4 bases, with 12 bases sitting between them. The CDR3 coding sequence is TGCGCCAGCAGCCAAGATCCGACGGGAGTCACCGGGGAGCTGTTTTTT. This sequence encodes CASSQDPTGVTGELFF.

V is TRBV29-1 and J is TRBJ2-5; D is possibly TRBD2 (6 bases). Trimming stripped 8 bases from V and 5 bases from J, with 15 bases between. Germline values: CDR1 SQVTM, CDR2 ANQGSEA. There are 12 residues in the CDR3. In DNA form, the CDR3 reads TGCAGCTCTGGAGGGGCCCGGGAGACCCAGTACTTC. This encodes CSSGGARETQYF.

The chain employs TRBV6-1 and TRBJ1-2; D unclear. Looked up from germline, CDR1 is MNHNS and CDR2 is SASEGT. V was clipped by 8 bases and J by 7 bases, with 8 bases between them. The CDR3 covers 10 residues. CDR3 sequence (DNA): TGTGCCAGCGCGGCGGGTGGCTACACCTTC. Protein sequence: CASAAGGYTF.

This chain uses TRBV28 with TRBJ1-5; D uncertain. Germline V gene lookup returns CDR1 MDHEN and CDR2 SYDVKM. V was pared by 1 base and J by 7 bases, with 8 bases between. There are 13 residues in the CDR3. Here the CDR3 reads CASSLFGVQPQHF. In DNA, the CDR3 is TGTGCCAGCAGTTTATTCGGTGTGCAGCCCCAGCATTTT. Looking up the rest from reference TRBV28 and TRBJ1-5 gives the full variable domain: DVKVTQSSRYLVKRTGEKVFLECVQDMDHENMFWYRQDPGLGLRLIYFSYDVKMKEKGDIPEGYSVSREKKERFSLILESASTNQTSMYLCASSLFGVQPQHFGDGTRLSIL.

The V gene is TRBV2, the J gene TRBJ2-1; 7 bases map to TRBD2. The CDR3 totals 18 residues. V lost 4 bases to trimming and J lost 7 bases; unmatched junction nucleotides: 19. In germline, CDR1 is SNHLY, CDR2 FYNNEI. Written as DNA, the CDR3 is TGTGCCAGCAGTGGTATTAGCGGGTCCCGGGCCGATAGGAATGAGCAGTTCTTC. Amino acids: CASSGISGSRADRNEQFF. The variable domain in full, with the rest retrieved from reference TRBV2 and TRBJ2-1, is EPEVTQTPSHQVTQMGQEVILRCVPISNHLYFYWYRQILGQKVEFLVSFYNNEISEKSEIFDDQFSVERPDGSNFTLKIRSTKLEDSAMYFCASSGISGSRADRNEQFFGPGTRLTVL.

The chain couples TRBV30 to TRBJ2-5; TRBD1 matches at 7 bases. This CDR3 region has 15 residues. J lost 5 bases, V lost 0 bases, and 9 bases had no gene match. Germline assignment: CDR1 GTSNPN and CDR2 SVGIG (reference sequence). The CDR3 region has the DNA TGTGCCTGGAGTGTAATGCAGGGGGAGCGTGAGACCCAGTACTTC. It specifies CAWSVMQGERETQYF.

V gene TRBV20-1 combines with J gene TRBJ2-7, with TRBD2 as a possible D gene (5 bases). The V end lost 8 bases, the J end lost 3 bases, and 11 bases lay between the germline ends. This CDR3 comprises 11 residues. Germline assignment: CDR1 DFQATT and CDR2 SNEGSKA (reference sequence). The CDR3 DNA reads as TGCAGTACCTCACTAGACTACGAGCAGTACTTC. Translated, it gives CSTSLDYEQYF.

This clone was detected once. The rearrangement links TRBV18 to TRBJ2-1; the match to TRBD1 covers 11 bases. Germline V gives CDR1 KGHSH, CDR2 LQKENI. The ends lost 4 bases at V and 3 bases at J; junction bases unmatched: 2. This CDR3 contains 15 residues. The CDR3 DNA follows: TGTGCCAGCTCACTTGGGACAGGGGGCTACAATGAGCAGTTCTTC. It is translated as CASSLGTGGYNEQFF.

The chain is built from TRBV2 and TRBJ1-3, with D hard to call. The CDR3 has 13 amino acids. Germline CDR1 SNHLY, CDR2 FYNNEI. V was pared by 6 bases and J by 5 bases, with 11 bases between. CDR3: CASSARLRNTIYF. CDR3 DNA: TGTGCCAGCAGCGCAAGACTTAGAAACACCATATATTTT.

In its sample, this clone was seen a few times. This rearrangement joins TRBV6-4 to TRBJ1-2; no reliable D call. The CDR3 contains 13 residues. Per germline, CDR1 MRHNA and CDR2 SNTAGT. Trimming removed 6 bases from V and 0 bases from J, with 8 bases in between. This CDR3 reads CASRGGANYGYTF. The CDR3 nucleotides read TGTGCCAGCAGGGGAGGCGCTAACTATGGCTACACCTTC.

CDR3 region: CASSLTPAGMNTEAFF. The CDR3 DNA reads TGTGCCAGCAGCTTAACCCCGGCAGGGATGAACACTGAAGCTTTCTTT. This chain uses TRBV7-3 with TRBJ1-1; the D gene is possibly TRBD1 (5 bases). Between the trimmed V and J ends, which lost 0 bases and 0 bases, there was a span of 11 bases. This CDR3 contains 16 residues. Germline V lookup: CDR1 SGHTA, CDR2 FQGTGA.

The rearrangement joins TRBV4-1 to TRBJ2-2; TRBD2 matches 13 bases. V lost 5 bases, J lost 7 bases, and 4 bases stayed unmatched. CDR3 length: 15 residues. Germline V gene data show CDR1 as MGHRA and CDR2 as YSYEKL. The CDR3 DNA sequence: TGCGCCAGCAGCGCGGGACTAGCGGGGCTCGGGGAGCTGTTTTTT. The encoded protein is CASSAGLAGLGELFF.

This chain joins TRBV13 and TRBJ2-5; D gene uncertain. CDR3 length: 15 amino acids. V gave up 5 bases and J gave up 5 bases, with 18 bases separating them. Germline V gene sequence: CDR1 PRHDT, CDR2 FYEKMQ (reference sequence). CDR3 bases: TGTGCCAGCAGCCGGAAAGGCGGCAGTCGGGAGACCCAGTACTTC. Its protein product is CASSRKGGSRETQYF. The entire variable domain, with the rest obtained from reference TRBV13 and TRBJ2-5, is as follows: AAGVIQSPRHLIKEKRETATLKCYPIPRHDTVYWYQQGPGQDPQFLISFYEKMQSDKGSIPDRFSAQQFSDYHSELNMSSLELGDSALYFCASSRKGGSRETQYFGPGTRLLVL.

The rearrangement uses TRBV30 and TRBJ1-1; the match to TRBD1 covers 8 bases. In germline, CDR1 is GTSNPN, CDR2 SVGIG (reference sequence). The CDR3 consists of 12 residues. V lost 6 bases, J lost 11 bases, and 11 bases stayed unmatched. The CDR3 nucleotides are TGTGCCTGTCGGCCCGGACAGGGAATGGCTTTCTTT. Its translation: CACRPGQGMAFF. Filled out from reference TRBV30 and TRBJ1-1, the complete variable domain reads SQTIHQWPATLVQPVGSPLSLECTVEGTSNPNLYWYRQAAGRGLQLLFYSVGIGQISSEVPQNLSASRPQDRQFILSSKKLLLSDSGFYLCACRPGQGMAFFGQGTRLTVV.

This rearrangement joins TRBV5-1 to TRBJ2-7; 8 bases align to TRBD1. V gave up 3 bases and J gave up 7 bases; unmatched junction bases: 12. The germline CDR1 and CDR2 sequences are SGHRS and YFSETQ. The length of the CDR3 is 15 residues. This chain's CDR3 is CASSSSVQGAREQYF. CDR3 coding DNA: TGCGCCAGCAGCTCATCCGTCCAGGGGGCGCGGGAGCAGTACTTC.

The chain combines TRBV5-1 with TRBJ2-1; 8 positions agree with TRBD2. The V gene end was trimmed by 3 bases and the J gene end by 6 bases; junction bases not matched to a gene: 5. The V gene's germline CDR1 is SGHRS and CDR2 YFSETQ. The CDR3 covers 14 residues. The CDR3 spells CASSSPGTSNEQFF. CDR3 DNA: TGCGCCAGCAGCTCCCCCGGGACTAGCAATGAGCAGTTCTTC.

The chain links TRBV9 to TRBJ1-1, with a tentative D call TRBD1 (5 bases). CDR3 length: 14 residues. V lost 0 bases to trimming and J lost 1 base, with 7 bases between them. The germline gives CDR1 SGDLS, CDR2 YYNGEE. CDR3: CASSVVGQNTEAFF. CDR3 nucleotides: TGTGCCAGCAGCGTAGTCGGACAGAACACTGAAGCTTTCTTT.

This clone was observed a few times. V and J are TRBV14 and TRBJ1-6; D call uncertain. This CDR3 spans 16 amino acids. V lost 0 bases to trimming and J lost 5 bases, with 11 bases between them. In germline, CDR1 is SGHDN, CDR2 FVKESK. This CDR3 reads CASSQDGGVNNSPLHF. CDR3 nucleotides: TGTGCCAGCAGCCAAGATGGCGGGGTCAATAATTCACCCCTCCACTTT.

The rearrangement joins TRBV7-9 to TRBJ2-1; D not resolved. The CDR3 consists of 15 residues. Per the germline V gene, CDR1 is SEHNR and CDR2 is FQNEAQ (reference sequence). Trimming took 1 base from V and 0 from J, leaving 7 bases between them. The CDR3 bases are TGTGCCAGCAGCTTAGGGCCAAACTCCTACAATGAGCAGTTCTTC. Its protein product is CASSLGPNSYNEQFF.

This rearrangement joins TRBV29-1 to TRBJ2-1; D is possibly TRBD1 (5 bases). V shed 2 bases and J shed 3 bases, with 11 bases lying between them. CDR3 length equals 14 residues. CDR1 and CDR2 (germline): SQVTM, ANQGSEA. The CDR3 DNA reads TGCAGCGTTGAACAGGGTGTCTTCTACAATGAGCAGTTCTTC. Protein sequence: CSVEQGVFYNEQFF.

The rearrangement links TRBV6-5 to TRBJ1-1; D unclear. The CDR3 is 13 residues long. Germline V gives CDR1 MNHEY, CDR2 SVGAGI. Trimming cost V 8 bases and J 1 base, with 11 bases left between them. In DNA form, the CDR3 reads TGTGCCAGCTCTAGGACTGCGAACACTGAAGCTTTCTTT. It specifies CASSRTANTEAFF.

This chain joins TRBV30 and TRBJ1-1; D unresolved. The CDR3 is made up of 9 amino acids. The germline V gene has CDR1 GTSNPN and CDR2 SVGIG (reference sequence). V shed 5 bases and J shed 11 bases, with 9 bases lying between them. The chain's CDR3 is CAWGRDAFF. The CDR3 bases are TGTGCCTGGGGGAGGGATGCTTTCTTT.

The chain couples TRBV7-3 to TRBJ2-1; D ambiguous. V was cut by 1 base and J by 9 bases, with 10 bases left in between. Germline V CDR1 and CDR2: SGHTA, FQGTGA. This CDR3 region has 13 residues. The CDR3 region is CASSLNGPGEQFF. CDR3 nucleotides: TGTGCCAGCAGCTTAAACGGTCCGGGTGAGCAGTTCTTC.

V gene TRBV6-1 combines with J gene TRBJ2-5; 7 nucleotides agree with TRBD1. The CDR3 sequence is 15 residues long. Looked up from germline, CDR1 is MNHNS and CDR2 is SASEGT. J was trimmed by 3 bases and V by 4 bases; bases with no gene match: 8. CDR3 in amino acids: CASSGLIGTEETQYF. The CDR3 bases are TGTGCCAGCAGTGGTTTAATCGGGACAGAAGAGACCCAGTACTTC.

V is TRBV6-1 and J is TRBJ2-3, with D hard to call. Between the trimmed V and J ends, which lost 5 bases and 2 bases, there was a span of 8 bases. This CDR3 region has 13 residues. Looked up from germline, CDR1 is MNHNS and CDR2 is SASEGT. The CDR3 DNA reads TGTGCCAGCAGTAGACGACACACAGATACGCAGTATTTT. Translating it yields CASSRRHTDTQYF.

This clone has just one count. DNA of the CDR3: TGTGCCAGCAGCTCAGTGAGGTTAGCGGGTACCTACAATGAGCAGTTCTTC. Its protein is CASSSVRLAGTYNEQFF. V and J are TRBV11-2 and TRBJ2-1; 7 bases are a match to TRBD2. In germline, CDR1 is SGHAT, CDR2 FQNNGV. V shed 4 bases, J shed 2 bases, and the junction held 11 bases outside the gene matches. This CDR3 region has 17 residues.

The CDR3 protein is CAIRGTGGGPQHF. The CDR3 DNA sequence: TGTGCCATCAGGGGGACAGGAGGTGGGCCCCAGCATTTT. This chain connects TRBV10-3 to TRBJ1-5; TRBD1 matches 8 bases. This CDR3 is built from 13 residues. Germline V lookup: CDR1 ENHRY, CDR2 SYGVKD. The junction had 7 bases not matched to a gene; V was cut back by 6 bases and J by 9 bases.

The V and J genes are TRBV11-3 and TRBJ2-1; 12 bases align to TRBD2. Per germline, CDR1 SGHNT and CDR2 YENEEA. This CDR3 spans 15 amino acids. V shed 5 bases, J shed 4 bases, and the junction held 3 bases outside the gene matches. CDR3 amino acids: CASSILAGGYNEQFF. The CDR3 DNA reads TGTGCCAGCAGCATACTAGCGGGAGGATACAATGAGCAGTTCTTC. Based on the CDR3 plus reference TRBV11-3 and TRBJ2-1, the full variable domain is EAGVVQSPRYKIIEKKQPVAFWCNPISGHNTLYWYLQNLGQGPELLIRYENEEAVDDSQLPKDRFSAERLKGVDSTLKIQPAELGDSAVYLCASSILAGGYNEQFFGPGTRLTVL.

The rearrangement uses TRBV4-2 and TRBJ2-2; 8 nucleotides agree with TRBD2. The ends lost 0 bases at V and 8 bases at J; junction bases unmatched: 11. Germline assignment: CDR1 LGHNA and CDR2 YNFKEQ. CDR3 size: 17 residues. The CDR3 sequence: CASSQEVAGNKGGELFF. CDR3 DNA: TGTGCCAGCAGCCAAGAAGTAGCGGGAAACAAGGGAGGGGAGCTGTTTTTT.